The text below deals with one TCR beta chain. Antigen: not known. The data stem from a study of synovial regulatory T cells in juvenile arthritis. The CDR3 has 17 amino acids. No nucleotide data were recorded. Germline V gene sequence: CDR1 SGHVS, CDR2 FQNEAQ. Study-level points and caveats: Synovial Treg CDR3 sequences overlapped more with iaTregs than other circulating Tregs.

Measured with immunoSEQ multiplex PCR; TCRdb has only the in-frame clones, and not every one. The record lists about 10,000 clones, of which the ten most abundant hold less than 0.45%. This chain joins TRBV7-8 and TRBJ2-1; the TCRdb call, TRBD1, lacks DNA for checking. This sequence was found in a donor aged 2-35 years with juvenile idiopathic arthritis. The sample consisted of Treg cells from blood. The subset is: remaining (HLA-DR-negative) circulating blood Treg cells. The CDR3 is CASTGQGDPRSYNEQFF.